What follows is one T cell receptor beta chain and its context. Antigen specificity is unknown. The data were obtained in a study of cytomegalovirus exposure and HLA in healthy donors. Turning to the study itself: Early on, a data release was issued that held roughly 86 million unique TCRs from HLA-typed donors. Genotyping showed less than 85% of fewer than 500 donors falling in the Caucasian-associated ancestry cluster. The study, taken as a whole, reports: Follow-up analysis seemed to connect common viral pathogens with several of the most significant clusters identified. Researchers reportedly found TCR beta sequences accurately predicted most subjects' HLA-A and HLA-B alleles.

Use of 60 Vbeta and 13 Jbeta primers characterized the PCR. Method: immunoSEQ multiplex PCR; TCRdb's copy keeps in-frame clones and lacks some. The sample has about 140,000 clones, over 75% seen once. This sequence originates from a middle-aged man in good health and CMV-seronegative. The sample taken for sequencing was PBMCs.

The CDR3 loop reads CASTNSRGPRTGELFF. Written as DNA, the CDR3 is TGTGCCAGCACCAACAGCAGGGGCCCCAGGACCGGGGAGCTGTTTTTT. The genes are TRBV7-7 and TRBJ2-2; D is possibly TRBD1 (6 bases). The CDR3 length is 16 residues. Germline V gives CDR1 SSHAT, CDR2 FNYEAQ (reference sequence). The V end lost 7 bases, the J end lost 5 bases, and 20 bases lay between the germline ends.